The clone carrying this T cell receptor beta chain was seen many times. The antigen remains unidentified. TCRdb recomputed calls from the 5' RACE reads with MiXCR, one row per CDR3 protein. The data contain about 690,000 distinct CDR3 sequences, 5.5% to 6.5% of them singletons. Germline V gene lookup returns CDR1 LGHNA and CDR2 YNFKEQ. The CDR3 length is 15 residues. V lost 1 base to trimming and J lost 7 bases; unmatched junction nucleotides: 5. The data are from a study of identical twins. Broader study findings: High-abundance cord blood beta clonotypes had fewer insertions; memory repertoires showed none.

The rearrangement links TRBV4-2 to TRBJ2-1; 9 nucleotides align to TRBD2. The receptor comes from a young man in good health. Source material: naive T cells sorted from blood. In DNA, the CDR3 is TGTGCCAGCAGCCAAGTTGCGGGAGGGAGGAATGAGCAGTTCTTC. Protein: CASSQVAGGRNEQFF.